The rows below give T cell receptor beta chains drawn from one sample of a study of blood T cell repertoires in COVID-19. TCRdb's copy holds only in-frame clones and misses some; the assay was immunoSEQ multiplex PCR. The table has more than 110,000 clones, about 90% seen once; the top ten hold 8% to 13%. The sequenced sample consisted of peripheral blood. Receptor source: an elderly woman with acute or convalescent COVID-19. The conserved cysteine and the conserved F or W are not part of the CDR3 here. Each record gives: J gene, V gene, CDR3 protein.

J: TRBJ1-3; V: TRBV4-1; CDR3: ASSHLTGPSGNTIY
J: TRBJ1-4; V: TRBV30; CDR3: AWTRGQRNNEKLF
J: TRBJ1-1; V: TRBV5-4; CDR3: ASSLVGAIGAF
J: TRBJ2-1; V: TRBV7-9; CDR3: ASSLTPLSSGGFVGEQF
J: TRBJ1-1; V: TRBV4-1; CDR3: ASSQDLGEGNTEAF
J: TRBJ1-4; V: TRBV6-2/TRBV6-3; CDR3: ASSTYPTGDNEKLF
J: TRBJ1-1; V: TRBV10-3; CDR3: AISETGEAF
J: TRBJ1-2; V: TRBV28; CDR3: ASSVRGRGTNYGYT
J: TRBJ2-2; V: TRBV18; CDR3: ASSDGQGLTGELF
J: TRBJ1-6; V: TRBV5-4; CDR3: ASSLGTGQNSPLH